The 24 T cell receptor beta chains below were found in one sample sequenced in a study of blood T cell repertoires in COVID-19. This table comes from immunoSEQ multiplex PCR, and its TCRdb copy is limited to in-frame clones, with some not included. Of approximately 76,000 clones in the sample, about 83% were seen once. Material for sequencing was peripheral blood. Receptor source: an elderly man with active or convalescent COVID-19.

Concerning this clone itself: The same CDR3 can be traced to other DNA sequences in this sample. The genes are TRBV7-2 and TRBJ2-1, with 12 bases that match TRBD1. The CDR3 has 15 residues. The germline V gene has CDR1 SGHTA and CDR2 FQGNSA. V lost 5 bases to trimming and J lost 6 bases; unmatched junction nucleotides: 5. Here the CDR3 reads CASSLGTGGLNEQFF. In nucleotides, the CDR3 is TGTGCCAGCAGCCTCGGGACAGGGGGCCTCAATGAGCAGTTCTTC.

V gene TRBV3-1 (or the pseudogene TRBV3-2) combines with J gene TRBJ1-1, with unresolved D. This CDR3 comprises 13 residues. Trimming shortened V by 1 base and J by 5 bases, and 8 bases separated the two germline ends. Germline V lookup: CDR1 LGHDT, CDR2 YNNKEL (reference sequence). For the CDR3, the DNA is TGTGCCAGCAGCCAAGCGCGCAAAACTGAAGCTTTCTTT. Encoded protein: CASSQARKTEAFF.

The chain links TRBV21-1 to TRBJ2-1; the table gives TRBD2 as D, unverified against the DNA. TRBV21-1 is termed a pseudogene. CDR3 length: 18 amino acids. The CDR3 sequence: CASTPWDGGTRTTNEQFF. The CDR3 coding sequence is TGTGCCAGCACCCCTTGGGATGGCGGGACGAGGACGACCAATGAGCAGTTCTTC.

The CDR3 nucleotides are TGTGCCTGGAGTATGACTAGCGGGGGGGCCGAGACCCAGTACTTC. Translation: CAWSMTSGGAETQYF. The chain links TRBV30 to TRBJ2-5; 14 nucleotides align to TRBD2. CDR1 is GTSNPN, CDR2 SVGIG, per germline (reference sequence). The CDR3 has 15 amino acids. V shed 2 bases and J 5 bases; nucleotides not matched to a gene: 4.

This chain joins TRBV9 and TRBJ2-7; TRBD2 is a possible D gene (5 bases). The CDR3 totals 16 residues. Looked up from germline, CDR1 is SGDLS and CDR2 is YYNGEE. Deletions cut 4 bases from V and 3 bases from J, with 20 bases between. The CDR3 here is CASSPRFPGTFYEQYF. As DNA, the CDR3 is TGTGCCAGCAGCCCCCGTTTCCCGGGAACCTTCTACGAGCAGTACTTC. Complete variable domain (other parts from reference TRBV9 and TRBJ2-7): DSGVTQTPKHLITATGQRVTLRCSPRSGDLSVYWYQQSLDQGLQFLIQYYNGEERAKGNILERFSAQQFPDLHSELNLSSLELGDSALYFCASSPRFPGTFYEQYFGPGTRLTVT.

The rearrangement links TRBV19 to TRBJ1-5; tentatively, D is TRBD1 (6 bases). The CDR3 contains 14 residues. Germline-derived CDR1 and CDR2 are LNHDA and SQIVND (reference sequence). V was pared by 3 bases and J by 4 bases, with 10 bases between. The CDR3 region is CASSIGRGNQPQHF. As DNA, the CDR3 is TGTGCCAGTAGTATTGGCAGGGGAAATCAGCCCCAGCATTTT. The complete variable domain, with remaining parts taken from reference TRBV19 and TRBJ1-5, reads DGGITQSPKYLFRKEGQNVTLSCEQNLNHDAMYWYRQDPGQGLRLIYYSQIVNDFQKGDIAEGYSVSREKKESFPLTVTSAQKNPTAFYLCASSIGRGNQPQHFGDGTRLSIL.

A few counts support this clone. The chain uses TRBV7-9 and TRBJ1-3; D may be TRBD1 (6 bases). CDR3 length: 15 amino acids. The germline V gene has CDR1 SEHNR and CDR2 FQNEAQ (reference sequence). V dropped 2 bases and J dropped 6 bases, with 14 bases sitting between them. CDR3 region: CASSLLTGTKNTIYF. The CDR3 DNA follows: TGTGCCAGCAGCTTACTAACCGGGACAAAAAACACCATATATTTT.

The chain joins TRBV28 to TRBJ2-7; 8 bases are a match to TRBD1. This CDR3 has 18 residues. CDR1 is MDHEN, CDR2 SYDVKM, per germline. After removal of 1 base from V and 2 bases from J, the junction contained 13 bases not matched to a gene. CDR3 nucleotides: TGTGCCAGCAGTTTATTTGGTGGAGGACAGGGCGTCCCCTACGAGCAGTACTTC. It encodes CASSLFGGGQGVPYEQYF.

This chain uses TRBV10-3 with TRBJ2-3; D might be TRBD1 (6 bases). This CDR3 region has 15 residues. Germline V lookup: CDR1 ENHRY, CDR2 SYGVKD. Trimming cost V 4 bases and J 5 bases, with 16 bases left between them. CDR3: CAISGSTGSRDTQYF. CDR3 DNA: TGTGCCATCAGTGGTTCGACAGGTTCAAGAGATACGCAGTATTTT.

The DNA for the CDR3 is TGTGCCAGTCGGCGGAGCACAGATACGCAGTATTTT. Translated, it gives CASRRSTDTQYF. The V gene is TRBV12-3 or TRBV12-4, the J gene TRBJ2-3; D remains ambiguous. V was cut by 9 bases and J by 0 bases, with 7 bases left in between. CDR3 length equals 12 residues.

The rearrangement joins TRBV4-2 to TRBJ1-3; D ambiguous. Between the trimmed V and J ends, which lost 1 base and 0 bases, there was a span of 10 bases. CDR1 and CDR2 from the germline V gene are LGHNA and YNFKEQ. The CDR3 is 16 amino acids. The CDR3 region is CASSQGPPGSGNTIYF. The CDR3 DNA is TGTGCCAGCAGCCAAGGCCCACCCGGCTCTGGAAACACCATATATTTT.

The V gene is TRBV13, the J gene TRBJ1-2, with 8 bases aligning to TRBD1. CDR3 length: 14 amino acids. Germline CDR1 and CDR2: PRHDT and FYEKMQ (reference sequence). V shed 5 bases and J 5 bases; nucleotides not matched to a gene: 7. The chain's CDR3 is CASSLSGGWYGYTF. The CDR3 bases are TGTGCCAGCAGCCTGTCAGGGGGCTGGTATGGCTACACCTTC.

V and J are TRBV29-1 and TRBJ1-4; tentatively, D is TRBD1 (5 bases). V lost 4 bases and J 4 bases, leaving 16 bases between the germline ends. CDR1 is SQVTM, CDR2 ANQGSEA, per germline. The length of the CDR3 is 15 residues. The CDR3 loop is CSVGSREGLNEKLFF. The CDR3 region has the DNA TGCAGCGTTGGTTCCAGGGAAGGTCTTAATGAAAAACTGTTTTTT.

The chain links TRBV30 to TRBJ2-3; 8 bases fit TRBD1. The CDR3 is 16 residues long. Germline lookup yields CDR1 GTSNPN and CDR2 SVGIG (reference sequence). Trimming took 0 bases from V and 3 from J; bases not matched to a gene: 8. This CDR3 is CAWSVNLGQGTDTQYF. The CDR3 region has the DNA TGTGCCTGGAGTGTAAATCTCGGACAGGGAACAGATACGCAGTATTTT.

This sequence joins TRBV6-5 and TRBJ2-2, with 9 bases matching TRBD2. V lost 6 bases, J lost 7 bases, and 9 bases stayed unmatched. This CDR3 comprises 15 residues. Germline V gene sequence: CDR1 MNHEY, CDR2 SVGAGI. The CDR3 region is CASSPGLARHGELFF. The CDR3 bases are TGTGCCAGCAGCCCGGGACTAGCTCGACACGGGGAGCTGTTTTTT.

The chain links TRBV30 to TRBJ1-5; TRBD1 is a possible D gene (6 bases). CDR3 length: 14 residues. V was cut by 5 bases and J by 0 bases, with 11 bases left in between. CDR1 and CDR2 from the germline V gene are GTSNPN and SVGIG (reference sequence). In DNA form, the CDR3 reads TGTGCCTGGCTGGGCAGGGGTAGCAATCAGCCCCAGCATTTT. Its translation: CAWLGRGSNQPQHF.

The V gene is TRBV7-8, the J gene TRBJ1-5; 7 bases match TRBD1. The CDR3 contains 13 residues. Germline CDR1 reads SGHVS; CDR2 reads FQNEAQ. V shed 8 bases and J 7 bases; nucleotides not matched to a gene: 8. The CDR3 protein is CASGPGGGQPQHF. Written as DNA, the CDR3 is TGTGCCAGCGGGCCAGGGGGTGGGCAGCCCCAGCATTTT. Full variable domain (rest looked up from reference TRBV7-8 and TRBJ1-5): GAGVSQSPRYKVAKRGQDVALRCDPISGHVSLFWYQQALGQGPEFLTYFQNEAQLDKSGLPSDRFFAERPEGSVSTLKIQRTQQEDSAVYLCASGPGGGQPQHFGDGTRLSIL.

The chain couples TRBV7-9 to TRBJ2-1, with D perhaps TRBD2 (6 bases). V lost 5 bases and J lost 0, with 17 bases in between. Germline V CDR1 and CDR2: SEHNR, FQNEAQ (reference sequence). There are 17 residues in the CDR3. The chain's CDR3 is CASSTAGTASSYNEQFF. DNA for the CDR3: TGTGCCAGCAGCACCGCCGGGACTGCCAGCTCCTACAATGAGCAGTTCTTC.

The chain carries TRBV2 and TRBJ1-5, with TRBD1 matching 8 bases. This CDR3 has 16 residues. The trim removed 5 bases at V and 1 base at J, leaving 7 bases unmatched. The germline V gene encodes CDR1 SNHLY and CDR2 FYNNEI. CDR3 amino acids: CASSPTGGVSNQPQHF. DNA of the CDR3: TGTGCCAGCAGTCCCACAGGGGGGGTGAGCAATCAGCCCCAGCATTTT.

The chain employs TRBV18 and TRBJ2-2, with 11 bases aligning to TRBD2. CDR1 and CDR2 (germline): KGHSH, LQKENI. This CDR3 region has 16 residues. V was clipped by 6 bases and J by 2 bases; unmatched bases: 5. CDR3 DNA sequence: TGTGCCAGCTCCGTAACTAGCGGGAGCAACACCGGGGAGCTGTTTTTT. This codes for CASSVTSGSNTGELFF. Variable domain in full (rest from reference TRBV18 and TRBJ2-2): NAGVMQNPRHLVRRRGQEARLRCSPMKGHSHVYWYRQLPEEGLKFMVYLQKENIIDESGMPKERFSAEFPKEGPSILRIQQVVRGDSAAYFCASSVTSGSNTGELFFGEGSRLTVL.

The V and J genes are TRBV3-1 (or the pseudogene TRBV3-2) and TRBJ2-2, with 10 nucleotides matching TRBD2. The CDR3 is 18 amino acids. The germline V gene encodes CDR1 LGHDT and CDR2 YNNKEL (reference sequence). Losses at the gene ends were 4 bases for V and 4 bases for J; bases not matched to a gene: 12. The CDR3 DNA reads as TGTGCCAGCAGCCCCATAAGGGCTAGCGGGGGAGGCACCGGGGAGCTGTTTTTT. This codes for CASSPIRASGGGTGELFF.

CDR3 loop: CASSLVVDFGELFF. In DNA, the CDR3 is TGTGCCAGCAGCTTAGTTGTCGACTTTGGGGAGCTGTTTTTT. The V and J genes are TRBV7-2 and TRBJ2-2, with D unresolved. Germline CDR1 SGHTA, CDR2 FQGNSA. This CDR3 has 14 amino acids. V lost 1 base, J lost 8 bases, and 11 bases lay in between.

The chain employs TRBV9 and TRBJ1-5; possibly TRBD1 for D (5 bases). V lost 4 bases and J lost 5, with 16 bases in between. The germline V gene encodes CDR1 SGDLS and CDR2 YYNGEE. CDR3 length: 15 residues. The CDR3 loop is CASSPGPEQDQPQHF. CDR3 nucleotides: TGTGCCAGCAGCCCAGGGCCAGAGCAGGATCAGCCCCAGCATTTT. Using reference TRBV9 and TRBJ1-5 for the parts outside the CDR3, the full variable domain is DSGVTQTPKHLITATGQRVTLRCSPRSGDLSVYWYQQSLDQGLQFLIQYYNGEERAKGNILERFSAQQFPDLHSELNLSSLELGDSALYFCASSPGPEQDQPQHFGDGTRLSIL.

The J gene is TRBJ2-7, the V gene TRBV5-1; D might be TRBD1 (5 bases). Trimming shortened V by 1 base and J by 2 bases, and 13 bases separated the two germline ends. The CDR3 sequence is 15 residues long. Germline-derived CDR1 and CDR2 are SGHRS and YFSETQ. The CDR3 loop reads CASSLQTVAPYEQYF. In DNA form, the CDR3 reads TGCGCCAGCAGCTTGCAGACAGTGGCCCCCTACGAGCAGTACTTC.